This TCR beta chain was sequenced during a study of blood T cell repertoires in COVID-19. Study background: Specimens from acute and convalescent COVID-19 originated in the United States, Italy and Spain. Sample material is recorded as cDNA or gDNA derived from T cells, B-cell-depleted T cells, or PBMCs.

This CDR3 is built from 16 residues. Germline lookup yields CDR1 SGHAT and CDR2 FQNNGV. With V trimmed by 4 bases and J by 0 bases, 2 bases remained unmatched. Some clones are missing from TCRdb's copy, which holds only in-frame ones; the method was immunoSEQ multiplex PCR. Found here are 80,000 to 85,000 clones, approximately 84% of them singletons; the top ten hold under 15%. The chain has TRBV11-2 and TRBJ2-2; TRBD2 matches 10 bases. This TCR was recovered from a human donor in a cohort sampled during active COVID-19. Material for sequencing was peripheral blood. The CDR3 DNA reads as TGTGCCAGCAGCTCAAGCGGGGGGGCGAACACCGGGGAGCTGTTTTTT. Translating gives CASSSSGGANTGELFF. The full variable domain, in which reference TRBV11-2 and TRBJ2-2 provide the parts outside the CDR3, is EAGVAQSPRYKIIEKRQSVAFWCNPISGHATLYWYQQILGQGPKLLIQFQNNGVVDDSQLPKDRFSAERLKGVDSTLKIQPAKLEDSAVYLCASSSSGGANTGELFFGEGSRLTVL.